Listed below are T cell receptor beta chains from one sample, sequenced in a study of spatial heterogeneity in lung cancer. MiXCR, applied by TCRdb to the 5' RACE reads, yields one record per CDR3 protein. The table shows some 110,000 distinct CDR3 sequences, with 12% occurring only once. The sequencing here drew on PBMCs, taken at follow-up. These receptors all come from a male donor with early-stage non-small cell lung cancer. Both conserved end residues are trimmed from each CDR3. The order of the fields is V gene, CDR3 protein.

v_gene: TRBV10-3
CDR3aa: ATSGAQIYGDTQY

v_gene: TRBV9
CDR3aa: ASSVEGTAAYGYT

v_gene: TRBV28
CDR3aa: ASSSSLGQGIENTEAF

v_gene: TRBV5-6
CDR3aa: ASSSALTPPETQY

v_gene: TRBV6-5
CDR3aa: ASRGGQRNTIY

v_gene: TRBV2
CDR3aa: ASNRRGGGEKLF

v_gene: TRBV4-2
CDR3aa: ASSPLLREPTQY

v_gene: TRBV18
CDR3aa: ASSPPNRGGNNEQF

v_gene: TRBV7-9
CDR3aa: ASSLGGRGNQPQH

v_gene: TRBV28
CDR3aa: ASSNIGTGSRGNQPQH

v_gene: TRBV24-1
CDR3aa: ATSDSAPGQGTYGYT

v_gene: TRBV12-3/TRBV12-4
CDR3aa: ASSPTGTNQPQH

v_gene: TRBV29-1
CDR3aa: SVPGLAQETQY

v_gene: TRBV7-2
CDR3aa: ASSPLDRSGANVLT

v_gene: TRBV28
CDR3aa: ASIPLGTARNYGYT

v_gene: TRBV5-5
CDR3aa: ASSVGGAQYEQY

v_gene: TRBV4-1
CDR3aa: ASSPRAWGNYGYT

v_gene: TRBV7-9
CDR3aa: ASQTVSYNSPLH

v_gene: TRBV20-1
CDR3aa: SASPPSWDTEAF

v_gene: TRBV20-1
CDR3aa: SASPRGRTITGANVLT

v_gene: TRBV4-1
CDR3aa: ASSRLAGETQY

v_gene: TRBV12-3/TRBV12-4
CDR3aa: ASSPRESTRQSQTQY